The TCR beta chain under discussion was sequenced for a study of OX40 agonist ivuxolimab in advanced cancers. Overall study: Each dose-escalation patient presented with hepatocellular carcinoma, melanoma, renal cell or head and neck cancer. General study findings and limits: Not determined was the antigen specificity of the expanded peripheral T cells.

Regarding this clone: What it binds is unknown.

Germline V gene lookup returns CDR1 LNHNV and CDR2 YYDKDF (reference sequence). Trimming removed 3 bases from V and 4 bases from J, with 9 bases in between. The CDR3 covers 14 residues. Produced via immunoSEQ multiplex PCR; TCRdb's table is partial and in-frame only. The table has roughly 20,000 clones, 79% seen once. The sample in question was CD4+ or CD8+ T cells sorted from blood, obtained in a trial of the OX40 agonist ivuxolimab. The V gene is TRBV15, the J gene TRBJ2-2; no clear D gene. The receptor was derived from an adult with an advanced solid tumor such as melanoma, head and neck, liver or kidney cancer. This chain's CDR3 is CATSSQASTGELFF. In DNA, the CDR3 is TGTGCCACCAGCAGTCAAGCGTCCACCGGGGAGCTGTTTTTT.